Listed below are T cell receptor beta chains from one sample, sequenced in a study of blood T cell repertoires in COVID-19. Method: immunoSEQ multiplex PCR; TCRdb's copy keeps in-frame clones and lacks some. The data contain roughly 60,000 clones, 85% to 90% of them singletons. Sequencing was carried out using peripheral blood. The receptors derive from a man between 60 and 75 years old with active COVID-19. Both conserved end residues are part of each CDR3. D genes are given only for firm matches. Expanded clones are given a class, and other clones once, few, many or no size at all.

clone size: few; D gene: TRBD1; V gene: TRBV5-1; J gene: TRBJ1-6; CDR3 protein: CASRPGTGRSPLHF; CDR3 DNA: TGCGCCAGCAGACCCGGGACAGGGAGGTCACCCCTCCACTTT
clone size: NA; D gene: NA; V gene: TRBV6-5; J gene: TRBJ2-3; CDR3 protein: CASRRANTDTQYF; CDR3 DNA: TGTGCCAGCAGGCGGGCTAACACAGATACGCAGTATTTT
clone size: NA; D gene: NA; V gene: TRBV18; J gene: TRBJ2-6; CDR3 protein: CASSPQNSGANVLTF; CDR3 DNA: TGTGCCAGCTCACCCCAGAACTCTGGGGCCAACGTCCTGACTTTC
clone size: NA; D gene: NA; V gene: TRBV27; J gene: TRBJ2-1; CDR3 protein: CASSFRAGEYNEQFF; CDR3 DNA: TGTGCCAGCAGTTTTCGGGCAGGGGAGTACAATGAGCAGTTCTTC
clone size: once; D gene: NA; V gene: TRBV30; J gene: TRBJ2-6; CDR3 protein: CAWTAGANVLTF; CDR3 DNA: TGTGCCTGGACAGCTGGGGCCAACGTCCTGACTTTC
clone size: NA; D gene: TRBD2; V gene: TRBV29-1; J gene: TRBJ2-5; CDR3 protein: CSGGLEETQYF; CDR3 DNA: TGCAGCGGGGGACTAGAGGAGACCCAGTACTTC
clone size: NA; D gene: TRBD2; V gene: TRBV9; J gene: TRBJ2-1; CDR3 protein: CASSQRTSGYNEQFF; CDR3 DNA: TGTGCCAGCAGCCAACGGACTAGCGGATACAATGAGCAGTTCTTC
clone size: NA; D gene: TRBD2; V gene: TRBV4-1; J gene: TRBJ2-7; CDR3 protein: CASSQELAGEAYEQYF; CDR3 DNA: TGCGCCAGCAGCCAAGAACTAGCGGGAGAAGCCTACGAGCAGTACTTC
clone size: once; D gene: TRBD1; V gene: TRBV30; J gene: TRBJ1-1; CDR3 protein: CACLTGTEVTEAFF; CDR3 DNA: TGTGCCTGTCTGACAGGGACGGAGGTCACTGAAGCTTTCTTT
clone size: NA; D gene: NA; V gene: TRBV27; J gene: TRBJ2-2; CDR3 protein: CASSLSGELFF; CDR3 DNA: TGTGCCAGCAGTTTGTCTGGGGAGCTGTTTTTT
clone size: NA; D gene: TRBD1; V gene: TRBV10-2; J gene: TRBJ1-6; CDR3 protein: CASSATGSSYNSPLHF; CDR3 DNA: TGCGCCAGCAGTGCGACAGGGAGCTCCTATAATTCACCCCTCCACTTT
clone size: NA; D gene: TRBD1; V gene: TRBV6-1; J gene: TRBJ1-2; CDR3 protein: CASSEAQTGNYGYTF; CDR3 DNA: TGTGCCAGCAGTGAAGCACAGACAGGGAACTATGGCTACACCTTC
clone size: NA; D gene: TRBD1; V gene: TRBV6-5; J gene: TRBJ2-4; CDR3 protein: CASWGQGLVIQYF; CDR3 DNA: TGTGCCAGCTGGGGACAGGGGCTAGTCATTCAGTACTTC
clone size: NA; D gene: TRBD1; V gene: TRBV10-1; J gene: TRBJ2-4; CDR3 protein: CASSRDRENIQYF; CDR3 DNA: TGCGCCAGCAGCCGGGACAGAGAAAACATTCAGTACTTC
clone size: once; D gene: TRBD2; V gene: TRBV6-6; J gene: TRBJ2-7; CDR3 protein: CASSTGREQYF; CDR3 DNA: TGTGCCAGCAGTACCGGGAGGGAGCAGTACTTC
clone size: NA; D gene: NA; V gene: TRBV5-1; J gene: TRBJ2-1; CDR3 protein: CASSPAGESYNEQFF; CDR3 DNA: TGCGCCAGCAGCCCCGCCGGGGAATCCTACAATGAGCAGTTCTTC
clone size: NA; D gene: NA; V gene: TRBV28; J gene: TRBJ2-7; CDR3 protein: CASSPSRDSVTYEQYF; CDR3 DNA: TGTGCCAGCAGTCCCAGCCGGGACTCGGTTACCTACGAGCAGTACTTC
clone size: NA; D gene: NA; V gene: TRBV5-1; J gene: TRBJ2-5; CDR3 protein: CASSLEGQKPQETQYF; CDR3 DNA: TGCGCCAGCAGCTTGGAAGGACAGAAACCTCAAGAGACCCAGTACTTC
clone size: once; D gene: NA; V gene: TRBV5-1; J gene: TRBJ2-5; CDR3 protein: CASSTGEGGQETQYF; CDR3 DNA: TGCGCCAGCAGCACCGGTGAGGGCGGCCAAGAGACCCAGTACTTC
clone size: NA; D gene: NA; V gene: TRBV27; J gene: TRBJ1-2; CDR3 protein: CASSLLAGDGGYTF; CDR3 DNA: TGTGCCAGCAGTTTATTGGCGGGTGATGGTGGCTACACCTTC